Below, 16 T cell receptor beta chains from the same sample are listed, as sequenced in a study of early T cells in non-severe SARS-CoV-2 infection. Via MiXCR, TCRdb re-called the 5' RACE reads, giving one row per CDR3 protein. This sample has 30,000 to 35,000 distinct CDR3 sequences, with 5.5% to 8% found just once. The source material was whole blood. These receptors originate from an adult who was a healthcare worker with PCR-confirmed SARS-CoV-2 infection or an uninfected control (not recorded which).

This clonotype has a count of ten or more. V is TRBV20-1 and J is TRBJ2-7; 7 bases fit TRBD2. The CDR3 length is 12 residues. The V segment lost 7 bases and the J segment 4 bases; nucleotides outside the gene matches: 7. Germline CDR1 reads DFQATT; CDR2 reads SNEGSKA (reference sequence). As DNA, the CDR3 is TGCAGTGTGAACGGGAGGACGTACGAGCAGTACTTC. It yields the protein CSVNGRTYEQYF.

This clonotype was counted many times. The chain combines TRBV11-2 with TRBJ2-5; D is possibly TRBD1 (5 bases). Trimming shortened V by 3 bases and J by 0 bases, and 20 bases separated the two germline ends. The CDR3 is made up of 18 amino acids. Germline CDR1 is SGHAT and CDR2 is FQNNGV. The CDR3 sequence is CASSFGQGFTPDQETQYF. As DNA, the CDR3 is TGTGCCAGCAGCTTCGGGCAGGGTTTTACTCCTGACCAAGAGACCCAGTACTTC. Full variable domain (outside the CDR3, taken from reference TRBV11-2 and TRBJ2-5): EAGVAQSPRYKIIEKRQSVAFWCNPISGHATLYWYQQILGQGPKLLIQFQNNGVVDDSQLPKDRFSAERLKGVDSTLKIQPAKLEDSAVYLCASSFGQGFTPDQETQYFGPGTRLLVL.

This clonotype was observed many times. The chain combines TRBV5-1 with TRBJ2-2; 7 nucleotides align to TRBD2. The germline V gene has CDR1 SGHRS and CDR2 YFSETQ. This CDR3 is 15 amino acids long. The V and J ends lost 4 bases and 0 bases, in that order; junction bases with no gene match: 3. CDR3 sequence reads: CASSVGLANTGELFF. The DNA of the CDR3 is TGCGCCAGCAGCGTAGGACTAGCGAACACCGGGGAGCTGTTTTTT.

This clonotype was counted only a few times. The V and J genes are TRBV6-5 and TRBJ2-2, with TRBD2 as a possible D gene (6 bases). This CDR3 is 12 amino acids long. Germline V gene sequence: CDR1 MNHEY, CDR2 SVGAGI. The ends were cut back, 8 bases at V and 5 bases at J, with 9 bases in the middle. The CDR3 region has the DNA TGTGCCAGCTGGAGGGATACCGGGGAGCTGTTTTTT. Amino acid sequence: CASWRDTGELFF.

This clonotype was found a few times. The chain combines TRBV5-1 with TRBJ1-2, with 10 bases matching TRBD1. This CDR3 contains 15 residues. With 5 bases clipped from V and 2 bases from J, the junction kept 6 bases outside the gene matches. The germline V gene has CDR1 SGHRS and CDR2 YFSETQ. For the CDR3, the DNA is TGCGCCAGCAGACATGGGACAGGGGAGAACTATGGCTACACCTTC. This translates into CASRHGTGENYGYTF.

The table lists this clonotype with many counts. The V gene is TRBV7-2, the J gene TRBJ2-7; TRBD2 is a possible D gene (5 bases). V lost 1 base, J lost 0 bases, and 13 bases lay in between. This CDR3 comprises 16 residues. The germline V gene encodes CDR1 SGHTA and CDR2 FQGNSA. CDR3 nucleotides: TGTGCCAGCAGCTTAGTAAGGACTCCTAGCTCCTACGAGCAGTACTTC. It specifies CASSLVRTPSSYEQYF.

This clonotype was picked up many times. The CDR3, as DNA: TGTGCCAGCAGGCCCACAGGGACCTATGGCTACACCTTC. It yields the protein CASRPTGTYGYTF. The gene calls are TRBV27 and TRBJ1-2; the D gene is possibly TRBD1 (6 bases). V gave up 6 bases and J gave up 4 bases, with 12 bases separating them. The CDR3 loop spans 13 amino acids. CDR1 MNHEY and CDR2 SMNVEV come from the germline V gene (reference sequence).

This clonotype was seen ten or more times. J is TRBJ1-3 and V is TRBV20-1; D is unclear. The germline V gene has CDR1 DFQATT and CDR2 SNEGSKA (reference sequence). The CDR3 has 16 amino acids. V was trimmed by 6 bases and J by 7 bases, leaving 25 bases between them. CDR3 sequence: CSAPVDSTDRWNTIYF. The CDR3 nucleotides are TGCAGTGCCCCAGTCGACTCAACAGATCGGTGGAACACCATATATTTT.

In its sample, this clonotype was seen many times. This chain uses TRBV27 with TRBJ1-1, with D unresolved. Per germline, CDR1 MNHEY and CDR2 SMNVEV (reference sequence). CDR3 length: 13 residues. Trimming pared 7 bases from V and 1 base from J, leaving 10 bases between. As DNA, the CDR3 is TGTGCCAGCAACCAACATGAGAACACTGAAGCTTTCTTT. Residues: CASNQHENTEAFF.

A few counts support this clonotype. The chain joins TRBV10-2 to TRBJ2-3; unclear D gene. CDR3 size: 13 residues. The ends were cut back, 3 bases at V and 1 base at J, with 5 bases in the middle. Germline assignment: CDR1 WSHSY and CDR2 SAAADI. The CDR3 sequence: CASSEPGTDTQYF. The CDR3 DNA reads as TGCGCCAGCAGTGAACCGGGCACAGATACGCAGTATTTT.

About this clonotype: A read error is possible here, since a much larger clone lies one base away. CDR3: CTSGIAGGETQYF. In nucleotides, the CDR3 is TGCACCAGCGGGATAGCGGGAGGAGAGACCCAGTACTTC. The V call is TRBV5-1, the J call TRBJ2-5, with TRBD2 matching over 10 bases. The CDR3 contains 13 residues. CDR1 is SGHRS and CDR2 is YFSETQ in the germline V gene.

This clonotype has at least ten counts. The chain links TRBV5-1 to TRBJ1-1; D not resolved. V was trimmed by 1 base and J by 2 bases, leaving 6 bases between them. CDR1 and CDR2 from the germline V gene are SGHRS and YFSETQ. The CDR3 contains 13 residues. CDR3 in DNA: TGCGCCAGCAGCTTGTGGACTAACACTGAAGCTTTCTTT. Residues: CASSLWTNTEAFF.

This clonotype was seen ten or more times. This rearrangement joins TRBV18 to TRBJ2-4; tentatively, D is TRBD2 (5 bases). CDR1 KGHSH and CDR2 LQKENI come from the germline V gene. The CDR3 consists of 16 residues. V gave up 3 bases and J gave up 3 bases, with 15 bases separating them. The CDR3 nucleotides are TGTGCCAGCTCACCGACCGACATAGAGGGCAAAAACATTCAGTACTTC. Amino acids: CASSPTDIEGKNIQYF.

This clonotype showed up many times. The rearrangement joins TRBV6-1 to TRBJ2-1; D gene unclear. CDR3 length equals 12 residues. Germline V CDR1 and CDR2: MNHNS, SASEGT. V lost 2 bases to trimming and J lost 4 bases, with 3 bases between them. The CDR3 is CASSEQYNEQFF. The DNA of the CDR3 is TGTGCCAGCAGTGAACAGTACAATGAGCAGTTCTTC.

This clonotype was seen at least ten times. This chain connects TRBV19 to TRBJ1-2; no reliable D call. V was cut by 7 bases and J by 8 bases, with 23 bases left in between. The length of the CDR3 is 15 residues. The germline V gene has CDR1 LNHDA and CDR2 SQIVND (reference sequence). CDR3 in amino acids: CASILHGAYREGYTF. The DNA for the CDR3 is TGTGCCAGTATTCTACATGGTGCGTACCGAGAGGGCTACACCTTC.

This clonotype appeared many times. The chain uses TRBV24-1 and TRBJ2-5; 8 bases are shared with TRBD2. The CDR3 spans 16 residues. With 4 bases clipped from V and 1 base from J, the junction kept 7 bases outside the gene matches. From germline, CDR1 is KGHDR and CDR2 SFDVKD. The CDR3 DNA follows: TGTGCCACCAGTGAAACTAGCGGTAGCCCCCAAGAGACCCAGTACTTC. Its protein product is CATSETSGSPQETQYF.